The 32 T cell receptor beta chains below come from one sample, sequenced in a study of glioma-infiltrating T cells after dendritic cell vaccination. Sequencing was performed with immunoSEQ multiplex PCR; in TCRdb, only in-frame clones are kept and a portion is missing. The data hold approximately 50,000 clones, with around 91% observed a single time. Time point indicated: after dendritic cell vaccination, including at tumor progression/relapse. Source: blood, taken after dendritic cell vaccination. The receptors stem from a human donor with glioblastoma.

The CDR3 DNA reads as TGTGCCATCAGCGGGGCAGGGGGCAGGGGCTACACCTTC. Encoded protein: CAISGAGGRGYTF. The V gene is TRBV10-3, the J gene TRBJ1-2; the match to TRBD1 covers 8 bases. The trim removed 6 bases at V and 8 bases at J, leaving 8 bases unmatched. In germline, CDR1 is ENHRY, CDR2 SYGVKD. The CDR3 has 13 residues.

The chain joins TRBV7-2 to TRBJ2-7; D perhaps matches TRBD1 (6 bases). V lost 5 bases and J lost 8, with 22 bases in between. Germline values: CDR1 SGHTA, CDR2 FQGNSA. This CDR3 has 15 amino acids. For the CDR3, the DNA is TGTGCCAGCAGCCTTTCTCAGGGGACGAGCAATCAGCAGTACTTC. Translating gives CASSLSQGTSNQQYF.

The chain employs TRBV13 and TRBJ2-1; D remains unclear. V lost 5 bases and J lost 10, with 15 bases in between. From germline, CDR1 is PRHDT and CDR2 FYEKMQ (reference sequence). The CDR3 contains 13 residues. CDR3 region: CASSPTSVSEQFF. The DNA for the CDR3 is TGTGCCAGCAGCCCCACGTCGGTGTCGGAGCAGTTCTTC.

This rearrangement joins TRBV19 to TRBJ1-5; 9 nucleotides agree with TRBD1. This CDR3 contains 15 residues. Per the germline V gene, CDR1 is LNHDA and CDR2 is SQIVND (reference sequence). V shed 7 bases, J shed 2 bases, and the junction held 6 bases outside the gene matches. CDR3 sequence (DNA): TGTGCCAGTAACCCCAGACAGGGGGGCAATCAGCCCCAGCATTTT. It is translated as CASNPRQGGNQPQHF.

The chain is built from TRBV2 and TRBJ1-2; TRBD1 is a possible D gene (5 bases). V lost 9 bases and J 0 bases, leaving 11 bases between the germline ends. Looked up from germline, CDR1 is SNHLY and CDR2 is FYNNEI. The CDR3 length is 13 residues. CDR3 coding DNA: TGTGCCAGTGTGGACACACCTAACTATGGCTACACCTTC. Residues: CASVDTPNYGYTF.

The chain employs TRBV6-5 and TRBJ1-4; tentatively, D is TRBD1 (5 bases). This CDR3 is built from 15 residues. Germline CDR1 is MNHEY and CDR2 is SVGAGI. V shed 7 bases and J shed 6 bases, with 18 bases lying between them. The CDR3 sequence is CASTSGGAQDEKLFF. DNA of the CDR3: TGTGCCAGCACTTCCGGAGGGGCTCAAGATGAAAAACTGTTTTTT.

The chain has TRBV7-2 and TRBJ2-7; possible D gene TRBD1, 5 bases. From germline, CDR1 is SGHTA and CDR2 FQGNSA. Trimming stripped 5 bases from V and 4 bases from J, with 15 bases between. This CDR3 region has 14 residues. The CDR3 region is CASSPPAGQYEQYF. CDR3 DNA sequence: TGTGCCAGCAGCCCTCCGGCAGGGCAGTACGAGCAGTACTTC.

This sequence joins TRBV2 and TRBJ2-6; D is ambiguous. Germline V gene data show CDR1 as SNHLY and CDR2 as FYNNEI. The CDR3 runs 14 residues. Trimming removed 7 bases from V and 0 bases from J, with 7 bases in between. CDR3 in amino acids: CASKSGSGANVLTF. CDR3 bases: TGTGCCAGCAAGTCGGGCTCTGGGGCCAACGTCCTGACTTTC.

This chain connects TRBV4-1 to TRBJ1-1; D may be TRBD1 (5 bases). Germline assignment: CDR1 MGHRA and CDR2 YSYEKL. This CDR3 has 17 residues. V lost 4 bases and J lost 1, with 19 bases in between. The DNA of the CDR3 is TGCGCCAGCAGCCCCATCGGAACAGGAAAGACGAACACTGAAGCTTTCTTT. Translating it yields CASSPIGTGKTNTEAFF.

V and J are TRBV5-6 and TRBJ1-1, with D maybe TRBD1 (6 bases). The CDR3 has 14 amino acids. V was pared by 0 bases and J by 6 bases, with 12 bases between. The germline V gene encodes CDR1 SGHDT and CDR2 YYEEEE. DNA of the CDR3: TGTGCCAGCAGCTTGGTCGGCAGGGGAGCTGAAGCTTTCTTT. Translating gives CASSLVGRGAEAFF.

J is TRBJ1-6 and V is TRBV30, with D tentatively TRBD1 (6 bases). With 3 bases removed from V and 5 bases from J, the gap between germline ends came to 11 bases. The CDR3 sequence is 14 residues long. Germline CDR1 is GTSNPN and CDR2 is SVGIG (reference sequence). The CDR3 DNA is TGTGCCTGGAGACCAGGACAGCATAATTCACCCCTCCACTTT. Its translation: CAWRPGQHNSPLHF.

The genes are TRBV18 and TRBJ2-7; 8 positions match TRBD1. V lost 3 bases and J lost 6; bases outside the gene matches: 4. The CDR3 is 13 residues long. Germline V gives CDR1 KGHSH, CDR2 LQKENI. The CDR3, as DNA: TGTGCCAGCTCACCCCCTACAGGGGGCGAGCAGTACTTC. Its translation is CASSPPTGGEQYF.

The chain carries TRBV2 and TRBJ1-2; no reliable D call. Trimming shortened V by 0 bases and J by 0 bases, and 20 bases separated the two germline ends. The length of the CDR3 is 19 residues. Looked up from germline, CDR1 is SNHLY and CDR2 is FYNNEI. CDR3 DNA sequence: TGTGCCAGCAGTGAAGCGGGTCCCCTAGGCGGAAGTGCTAACTATGGCTACACCTTC. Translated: CASSEAGPLGGSANYGYTF. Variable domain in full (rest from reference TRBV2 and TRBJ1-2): EPEVTQTPSHQVTQMGQEVILRCVPISNHLYFYWYRQILGQKVEFLVSFYNNEISEKSEIFDDQFSVERPDGSNFTLKIRSTKLEDSAMYFCASSEAGPLGGSANYGYTFGSGTRLTVV.

This CDR3 is CASSVAPGLAGGDTQYF. The CDR3 DNA is TGTGCCAGCAGCGTAGCCCCGGGACTAGCGGGAGGAGATACGCAGTATTTT. The chain couples TRBV9 to TRBJ2-3; 15 bases align to TRBD2. J gave up 5 bases and V 0 bases, and 4 bases lay outside the gene matches. CDR1 is SGDLS, CDR2 YYNGEE, per germline. The CDR3 consists of 17 residues.

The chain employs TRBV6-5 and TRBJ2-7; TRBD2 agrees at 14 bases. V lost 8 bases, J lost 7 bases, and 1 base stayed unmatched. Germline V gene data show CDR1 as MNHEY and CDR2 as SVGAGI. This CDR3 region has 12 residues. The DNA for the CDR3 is TGTGCCAGCGGGACTAGCGGGAGTGAGCAGTACTTC. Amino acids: CASGTSGSEQYF.

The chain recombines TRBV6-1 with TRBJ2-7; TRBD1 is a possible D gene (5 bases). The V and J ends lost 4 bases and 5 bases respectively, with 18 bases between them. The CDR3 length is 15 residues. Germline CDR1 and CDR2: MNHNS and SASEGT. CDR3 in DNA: TGTGCCAGCAGTGTTTTAGTGGCAGGGCCGGACGAGCAGTACTTC. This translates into CASSVLVAGPDEQYF.

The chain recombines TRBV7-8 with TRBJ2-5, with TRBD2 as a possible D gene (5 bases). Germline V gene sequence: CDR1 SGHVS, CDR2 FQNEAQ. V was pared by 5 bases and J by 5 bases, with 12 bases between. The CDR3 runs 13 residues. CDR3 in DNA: TGTGCCAGCAGCCTCGGACTGGTGGAGACCCAGTACTTC. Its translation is CASSLGLVETQYF.

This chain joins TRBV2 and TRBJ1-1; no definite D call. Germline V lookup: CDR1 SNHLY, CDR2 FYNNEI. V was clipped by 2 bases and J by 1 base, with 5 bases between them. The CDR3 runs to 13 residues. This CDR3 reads CASSEQKNTEAFF. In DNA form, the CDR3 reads TGTGCCAGCAGTGAACAGAAGAACACTGAAGCTTTCTTT.

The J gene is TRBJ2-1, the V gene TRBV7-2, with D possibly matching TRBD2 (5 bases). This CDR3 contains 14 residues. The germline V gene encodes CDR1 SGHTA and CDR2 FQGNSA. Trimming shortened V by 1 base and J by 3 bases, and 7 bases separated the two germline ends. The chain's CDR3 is CASSLDGVYNEQFF. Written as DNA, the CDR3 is TGTGCCAGCAGCTTAGACGGGGTCTACAATGAGCAGTTCTTC.

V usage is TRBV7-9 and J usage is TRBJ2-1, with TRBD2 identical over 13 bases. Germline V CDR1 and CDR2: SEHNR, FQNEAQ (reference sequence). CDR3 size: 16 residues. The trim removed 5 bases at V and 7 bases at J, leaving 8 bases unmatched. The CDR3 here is CASSGGLAGADNEQFF. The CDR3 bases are TGTGCCAGCAGCGGCGGACTAGCGGGAGCCGATAATGAGCAGTTCTTC.

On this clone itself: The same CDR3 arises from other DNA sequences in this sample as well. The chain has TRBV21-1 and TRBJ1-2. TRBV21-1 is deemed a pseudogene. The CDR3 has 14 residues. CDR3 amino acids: CASSETGESYGYTF. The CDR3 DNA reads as TGTGCCAGCAGCGAAACGGGGGAGTCCTATGGCTACACCTTC.

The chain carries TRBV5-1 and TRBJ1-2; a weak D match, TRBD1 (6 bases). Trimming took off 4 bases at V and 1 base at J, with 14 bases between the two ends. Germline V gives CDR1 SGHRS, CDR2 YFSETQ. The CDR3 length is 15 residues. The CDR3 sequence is CASSPTTGINYGYTF. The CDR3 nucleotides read TGCGCCAGCAGCCCAACGACAGGCATTAACTATGGCTACACCTTC. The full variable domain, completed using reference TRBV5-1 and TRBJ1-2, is KAGVTQTPRYLIKTRGQQVTLSCSPISGHRSVSWYQQTPGQGLQFLFEYFSETQRNKGNFPGRFSGRQFSNSRSEMNVSTLELGDSALYLCASSPTTGINYGYTFGSGTRLTVV.

The CDR3: CSGSTGGPDTQYF. The CDR3 DNA is TGCAGCGGCTCGACAGGGGGGCCAGATACGCAGTATTTT. This chain joins TRBV29-1 and TRBJ2-3; TRBD1 matches at 9 bases. The junction had 6 bases not matched to a gene; V was cut back by 7 bases and J by 4 bases. The CDR3 spans 13 residues. The germline V gene has CDR1 SQVTM and CDR2 ANQGSEA.

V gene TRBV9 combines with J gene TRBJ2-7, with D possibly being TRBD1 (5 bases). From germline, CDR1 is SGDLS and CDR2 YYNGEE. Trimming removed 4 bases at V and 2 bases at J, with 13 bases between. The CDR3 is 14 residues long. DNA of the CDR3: TGTGCCAGCAGCCCCAGGGCGAGTGCCTACGAGCAGTACTTC. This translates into CASSPRASAYEQYF.

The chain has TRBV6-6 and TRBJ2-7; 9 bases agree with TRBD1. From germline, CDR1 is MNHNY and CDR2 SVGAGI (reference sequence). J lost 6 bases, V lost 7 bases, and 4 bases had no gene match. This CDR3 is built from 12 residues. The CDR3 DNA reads TGTGCCAGCATGGGACAGGGTTTCGAGCAGTACTTC. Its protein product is CASMGQGFEQYF.

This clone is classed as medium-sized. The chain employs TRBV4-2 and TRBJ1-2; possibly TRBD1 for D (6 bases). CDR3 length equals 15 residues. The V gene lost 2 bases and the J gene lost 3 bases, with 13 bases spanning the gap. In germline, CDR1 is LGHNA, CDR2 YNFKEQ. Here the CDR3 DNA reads TGTGCCAGCAGCCAAACGACAGGATGGGACTATGGCTACACCTTC. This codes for CASSQTTGWDYGYTF.

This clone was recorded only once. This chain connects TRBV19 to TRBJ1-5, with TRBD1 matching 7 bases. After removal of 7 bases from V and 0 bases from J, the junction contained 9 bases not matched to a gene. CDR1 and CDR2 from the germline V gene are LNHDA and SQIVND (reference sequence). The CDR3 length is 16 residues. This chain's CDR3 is CASIAVGQNSNQPQHF. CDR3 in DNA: TGTGCCAGTATAGCCGTGGGACAGAATAGCAATCAGCCCCAGCATTTT.

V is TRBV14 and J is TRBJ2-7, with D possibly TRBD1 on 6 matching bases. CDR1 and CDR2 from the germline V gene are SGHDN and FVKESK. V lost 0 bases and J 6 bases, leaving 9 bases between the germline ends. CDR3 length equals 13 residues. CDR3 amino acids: CASSQDLGGEQYF. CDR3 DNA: TGTGCCAGCAGCCAAGATCTAGGGGGCGAGCAGTACTTC.

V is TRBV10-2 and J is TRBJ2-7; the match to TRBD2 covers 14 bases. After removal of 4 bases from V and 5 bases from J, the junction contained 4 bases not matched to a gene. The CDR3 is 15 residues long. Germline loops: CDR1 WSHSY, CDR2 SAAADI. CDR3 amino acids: CASSVLGLAGDEQYF. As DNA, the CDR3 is TGCGCCAGCAGTGTCTTGGGACTAGCGGGAGACGAGCAGTACTTC.

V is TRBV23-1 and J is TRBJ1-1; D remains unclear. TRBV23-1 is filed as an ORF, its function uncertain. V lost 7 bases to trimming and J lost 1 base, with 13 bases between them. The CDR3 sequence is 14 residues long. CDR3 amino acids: CASTPRSPNTEAFF. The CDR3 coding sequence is TGCGCCAGCACCCCCCGGAGTCCGAACACTGAAGCTTTCTTT.

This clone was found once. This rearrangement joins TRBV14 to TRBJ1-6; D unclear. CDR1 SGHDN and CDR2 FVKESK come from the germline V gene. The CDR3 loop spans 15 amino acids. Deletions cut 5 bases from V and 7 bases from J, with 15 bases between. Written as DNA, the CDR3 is TGTGCCAGCAGCGAAGGGTCTGGGAGGAATTCACCCCTCCACTTT. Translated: CASSEGSGRNSPLHF.

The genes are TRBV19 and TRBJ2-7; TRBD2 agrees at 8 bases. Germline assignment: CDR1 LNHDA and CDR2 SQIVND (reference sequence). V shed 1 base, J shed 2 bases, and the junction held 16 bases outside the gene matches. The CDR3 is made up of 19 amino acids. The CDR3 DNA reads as TGTGCCAGTAGTATAGCCTTACGGGGAGGAAGCGGGAGAGCCTACGAGCAGTACTTC. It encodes CASSIALRGGSGRAYEQYF. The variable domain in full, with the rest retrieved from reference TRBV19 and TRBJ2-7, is DGGITQSPKYLFRKEGQNVTLSCEQNLNHDAMYWYRQDPGQGLRLIYYSQIVNDFQKGDIAEGYSVSREKKESFPLTVTSAQKNPTAFYLCASSIALRGGSGRAYEQYFGPGTRLTVT.